Each of the 5 T cell receptor beta chains below was sequenced from the same sample in a study of vaccination and CD4 T cells after COVID-19. Treatment meaning: roughly 10-day PBMC culture with coronavirus spike peptide pools or control peptides (ViraFEST assay). Which antigens these TCRs recognize remains unknown. Sequencing of the DNA from cultured CD4+ T cells was carried out with the Oncomine TCR Beta short-read assay. MiXCR, applied by TCRdb to the PCR reads, yields one record per CDR3 protein. Of approximately 13,000 distinct CDR3 sequences detected, about half appear once; the ten largest clones hold about 10%. The source was CD4+ T cells from blood, cultured in vitro, collected before SARS-CoV-2 vaccination. All receptors come from a human donor who had recovered from COVID-19.

The gene calls are TRBV2 and TRBJ1-1; D unresolved. The length of the CDR3 is 13 residues. CDR1 and CDR2 (germline): SNHLY, FYNNEI. V dropped 4 bases and J dropped 0 bases, with 6 bases sitting between them. The CDR3 region is CASSASLNTEAFF. In DNA form, the CDR3 reads TGTGCCAGCAGTGCATCCTTGAACACTGAAGCTTTCTTT.

This clonotype appeared once. For the CDR3, the DNA is TGTGCCGGGCTCGGGGGCGAGCACACTGAAGCTTTCTTT. Amino acids: CAGLGGEHTEAFF. This rearrangement joins TRBV6-1 to TRBJ1-1; a weak D match, TRBD1 (6 bases). This CDR3 spans 13 amino acids. V was trimmed by 11 bases and J by 3 bases, leaving 16 bases between them. CDR1 is MNHNS and CDR2 is SASEGT in the germline V gene.

The chain couples TRBV20-1 to TRBJ1-6; D remains unclear. Between the trimmed V and J ends, which lost 4 bases and 10 bases, there was a span of 14 bases. This CDR3 has 13 residues. CDR1 and CDR2 (germline): DFQATT, SNEGSKA (reference sequence). Here the CDR3 DNA reads TGCAGTGCTATACAGACCGGTGACTCACCCCTCCACTTT. It is translated as CSAIQTGDSPLHF.

The chain links TRBV6-2 or TRBV6-3 to TRBJ1-1; D possibly corresponds to TRBD1 (5 bases). The germline CDR1 and CDR2 sequences are MNHEY and SVGEGT. V shed 6 bases and J shed 2 bases, with 16 bases lying between them. This CDR3 region has 15 residues. The CDR3 protein is CASRSLGGINTEAFF. As DNA, the CDR3 is TGTGCCAGCAGAAGCCTCGGGGGGATAAACACTGAAGCTTTCTTT.

The CDR3 DNA is TGTGCCAGCAGTTTCTACAGTCCCTACGAGCAGTACTTC. It is translated as CASSFYSPYEQYF. The chain has TRBV28 and TRBJ2-7; D gene ambiguous. V was cut by 3 bases and J by 2 bases, with 8 bases left in between. In germline, CDR1 is MDHEN, CDR2 SYDVKM. The CDR3 covers 13 residues.